This T cell receptor beta chain was captured by sequencing in a study of shared clonotypes between healthy human individuals. Generated by immunoSEQ multiplex PCR, the TCRdb table keeps only in-frame clones and is missing some. The sample records 700,000 to 950,000 clones, 90% to 98% being singletons. Selected positively for CCR7 and CD45RO-negative, naive CD8 cells excluded terminally differentiated effector memory CD45RA+ cells. V shed 4 bases and J shed 5 bases, with 17 bases lying between them. Germline lookup yields CDR1 MNHEY and CDR2 SMNVEV (reference sequence). The CDR3 consists of 15 residues.

The receptor comes from a man aged 30-40 years in good health. The chain carries TRBV27 and TRBJ2-5, with D perhaps TRBD2 (5 bases). Sequenced material: naive CD8+ T cells sorted from blood. CDR3 bases: TGTGCCAGCAGTTCCCCCCGCGGAGGCCAGGAGACCCAGTACTTC. Translation: CASSSPRGGQETQYF.